The clone carrying this TCR beta chain was seen more than once but under ten times. The data stem from a study of blood T cell repertoires in COVID-19. The data were produced by immunoSEQ multiplex PCR, yet TCRdb's version contains in-frame clones alone and is incomplete. Among about 140,000 clones listed, 75% to 90% were seen once. Per germline, CDR1 KGHSH and CDR2 LQKENI. This CDR3 spans 14 amino acids. Trimming stripped 4 bases from V and 2 bases from J, with 6 bases between. This receptor was taken from a man over 45 who had recovered from COVID-19. The chain uses TRBV18 and TRBJ2-6; D possibly corresponds to TRBD2 (6 bases). Material for sequencing was PBMCs or T cells enriched from blood (not recorded which). CDR3 in DNA: TGTGCCAGCTCACGGGGGGCTGGGGCCAACGTCCTGACTTTC. As protein: CASSRGAGANVLTF.